This entry concerns a single TCR beta chain. Antigen specificity is unknown. The data belong to a study of beta chain features in type 1 diabetes. Points from the study as a whole: When Type 1 diabetes patients were examined, their TCRB CDR3s proved moderately but significantly shorter in all four CD4+ subsets. Reduced insertions and increased deletions marked VDJ junctions in type 1 diabetes patients. Amplification by PCR could prefer shorter templates, with the same effect in patients and controls.

The authors reverse transcribed all of the isolated RNA, so sequencing captured expressed TCRB transcripts. Assay used: immunoSEQ multiplex PCR; TCRdb lists only in-frame clones, some missing. The sample holds 150,000 to 200,000 clones, roughly 60% seen once. Sequencing was performed on naive CD4+ T cells from blood. The origin of this receptor is a man under 40 with type 1 diabetes.

The CDR3 DNA is TGTGCCAGCAGCTCCAGGGACCAGTCACCCCTCCACTTT. Its translation is CASSSRDQSPLHF. The genes are TRBV9 and TRBJ1-6; the D gene is possibly TRBD1 (5 bases). In germline, CDR1 is SGDLS, CDR2 YYNGEE. Trimming took 4 bases from V and 10 from J, leaving 12 bases between them. This CDR3 is built from 13 residues.